This T cell receptor (beta chain) was identified during a study of T cells after yellow fever vaccination. Overall study findings and caveats: Though it reached lower strength, the secondary response hit its peak faster, day 5 versus 15.

This clonotype was seen many times. Its target is not known. Via MiXCR, TCRdb re-called the 5' RACE reads, giving one row per CDR3 protein. The sample lists 95,000 to 150,000 distinct CDR3 sequences, under 9% occurring once. Sequencing used CD8+ T cells sorted from PBMCs, obtained on the day of the yellow fever booster vaccination. The receptor was derived from a man aged 18 to 30 who received the YFV17D yellow fever vaccine.

The CDR3 is CASSDSGVQETQYF. CDR3 DNA: TGTGCCAGCAGCGATTCGGGGGTCCAAGAGACCCAGTACTTC. The chain carries TRBV9 and TRBJ2-5; a possible D gene is TRBD2 (6 bases). The V end was cut by 3 bases, the J end by 1 base, with 10 bases between. CDR1 is SGDLS, CDR2 YYNGEE, per germline. The CDR3 runs to 14 residues.